This T cell receptor (beta chain) was sequenced during a study of tumor-infiltrating lymphocytes in primary liver carcinoma. A primer in the constant region served to generate TCR beta cDNA from approximately 500 ng of total RNA. Amplification in three nested multiplex PCR rounds with slightly modified ARM-PCR gave rise to TCR beta libraries. The opening two PCR rounds, roughly 11 cycles each, paired TRBV1-TRBV30 forward primers with a C-beta reverse primer. TCRdb re-derived calls from the multiplex PCR reads in MiXCR, one entry per CDR3 protein. Here the sample spans roughly 32,000 distinct CDR3 sequences, approximately 71% being singletons. As regards this clonotype: The antigen remains unidentified.

General study points: A significantly higher top-250-clone fraction was found in tumors than in blood (p = 0.039).

J lost 5 bases, V lost 8 bases, and 11 bases had no gene match. Germline loops: CDR1 SQVTM, CDR2 ANQGSEA. The CDR3 contains 13 residues. RNA and DNA were co-extracted from about 19-30 mg of unsorted bulk tissue. The rearrangement links TRBV29-1 to TRBJ1-1; 7 positions agree with TRBD1. The sequence was obtained from a woman in her 30s with primary liver carcinoma and hepatitis B virus infection. Sequencing used liver tumor tissue from sampling region 3. Subset denoted: tumor region T3, left-lateral pole. The CDR3 loop reads CSNRGQVFTEAFF. Written as DNA, the CDR3 is TGCAGCAATAGAGGACAGGTGTTTACTGAAGCTTTCTTT.